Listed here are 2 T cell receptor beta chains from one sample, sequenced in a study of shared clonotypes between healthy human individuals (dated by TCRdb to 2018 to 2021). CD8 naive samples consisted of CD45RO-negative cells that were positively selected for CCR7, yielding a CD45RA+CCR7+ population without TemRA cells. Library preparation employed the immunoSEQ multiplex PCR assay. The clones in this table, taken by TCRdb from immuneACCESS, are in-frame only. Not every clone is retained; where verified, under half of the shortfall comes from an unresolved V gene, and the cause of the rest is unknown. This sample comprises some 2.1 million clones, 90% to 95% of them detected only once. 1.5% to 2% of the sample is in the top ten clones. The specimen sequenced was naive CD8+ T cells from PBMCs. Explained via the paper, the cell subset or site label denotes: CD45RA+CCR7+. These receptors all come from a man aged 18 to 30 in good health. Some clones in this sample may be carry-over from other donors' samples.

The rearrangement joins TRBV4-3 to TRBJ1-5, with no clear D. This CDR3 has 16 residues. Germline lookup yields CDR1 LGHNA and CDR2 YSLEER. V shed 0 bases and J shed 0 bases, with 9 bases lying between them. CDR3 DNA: TGCGCCAGCAGCCAAGATCACAGATATAGCAATCAGCCCCAGCATTTT. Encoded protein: CASSQDHRYSNQPQHF.

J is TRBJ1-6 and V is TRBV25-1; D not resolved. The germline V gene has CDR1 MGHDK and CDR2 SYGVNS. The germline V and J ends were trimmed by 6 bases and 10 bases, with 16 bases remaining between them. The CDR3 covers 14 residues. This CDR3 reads CASSSSTSPSPLHF. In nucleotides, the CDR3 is TGTGCCAGCAGCTCGTCCACCTCTCCCTCACCCCTCCACTTT.